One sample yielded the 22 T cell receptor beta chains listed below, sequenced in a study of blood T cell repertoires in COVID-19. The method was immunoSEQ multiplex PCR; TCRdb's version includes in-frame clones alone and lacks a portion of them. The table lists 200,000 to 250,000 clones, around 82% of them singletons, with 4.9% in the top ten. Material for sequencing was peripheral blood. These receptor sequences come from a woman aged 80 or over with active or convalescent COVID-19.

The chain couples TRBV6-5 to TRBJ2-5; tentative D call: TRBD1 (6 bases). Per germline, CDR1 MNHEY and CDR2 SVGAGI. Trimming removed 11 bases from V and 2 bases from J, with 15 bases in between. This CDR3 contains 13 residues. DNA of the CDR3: TGTGCCGCCTCAAGGACAGTGCAAGAGACCCAGTACTTC. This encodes CAASRTVQETQYF.

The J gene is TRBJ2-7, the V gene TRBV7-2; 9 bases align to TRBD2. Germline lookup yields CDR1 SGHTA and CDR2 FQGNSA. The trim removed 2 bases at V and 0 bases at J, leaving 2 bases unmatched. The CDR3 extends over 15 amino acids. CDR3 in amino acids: CASSLRLAASYEQYF. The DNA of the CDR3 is TGTGCCAGCAGCTTAAGACTAGCGGCCTCCTACGAGCAGTACTTC.

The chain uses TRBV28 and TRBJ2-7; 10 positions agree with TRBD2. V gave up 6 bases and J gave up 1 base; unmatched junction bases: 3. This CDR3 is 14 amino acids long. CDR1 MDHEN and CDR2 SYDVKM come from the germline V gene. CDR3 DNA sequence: TGTGCCAGCAGGGGGACTAGCGAGTCCTACGAGCAGTACTTC. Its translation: CASRGTSESYEQYF.

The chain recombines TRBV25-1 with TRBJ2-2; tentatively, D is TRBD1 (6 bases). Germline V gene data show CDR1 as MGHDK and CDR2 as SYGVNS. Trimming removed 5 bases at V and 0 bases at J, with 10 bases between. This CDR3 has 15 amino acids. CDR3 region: CASSQSGANTGELFF. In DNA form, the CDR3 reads TGTGCCAGCAGTCAATCAGGGGCGAACACCGGGGAGCTGTTTTTT.

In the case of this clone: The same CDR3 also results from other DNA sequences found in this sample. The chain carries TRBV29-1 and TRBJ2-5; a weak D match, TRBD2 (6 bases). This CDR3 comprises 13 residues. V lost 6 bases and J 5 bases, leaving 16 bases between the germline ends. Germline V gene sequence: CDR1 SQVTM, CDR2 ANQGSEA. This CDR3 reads CSVLGSGTETQYF. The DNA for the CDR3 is TGCAGCGTCCTAGGTAGTGGGACTGAGACCCAGTACTTC. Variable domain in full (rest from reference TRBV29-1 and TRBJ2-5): SAVISQKPSRDICQRGTSLTIQCQVDSQVTMMFWYRQQPGQSLTLIATANQGSEATYESGFVIDKFPISRPNLTFSTLTVSNMSPEDSSIYLCSVLGSGTETQYFGPGTRLLVL.

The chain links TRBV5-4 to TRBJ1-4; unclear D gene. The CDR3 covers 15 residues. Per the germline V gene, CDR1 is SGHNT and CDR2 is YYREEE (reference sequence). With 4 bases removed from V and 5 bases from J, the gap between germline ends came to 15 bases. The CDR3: CASSQSLGGNEKLFF. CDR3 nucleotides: TGTGCCAGCAGCCAGTCTTTGGGCGGGAATGAAAAACTGTTTTTT.

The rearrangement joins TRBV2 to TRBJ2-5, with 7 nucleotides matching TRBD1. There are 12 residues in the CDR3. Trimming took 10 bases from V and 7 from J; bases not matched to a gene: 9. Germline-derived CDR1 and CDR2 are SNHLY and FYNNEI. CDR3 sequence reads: CATSRQGTTQYF. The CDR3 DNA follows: TGTGCCACCTCCAGACAGGGAACGACCCAGTACTTC. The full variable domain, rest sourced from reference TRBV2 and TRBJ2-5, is EPEVTQTPSHQVTQMGQEVILRCVPISNHLYFYWYRQILGQKVEFLVSFYNNEISEKSEIFDDQFSVERPDGSNFTLKIRSTKLEDSAMYFCATSRQGTTQYFGPGTRLLVL.

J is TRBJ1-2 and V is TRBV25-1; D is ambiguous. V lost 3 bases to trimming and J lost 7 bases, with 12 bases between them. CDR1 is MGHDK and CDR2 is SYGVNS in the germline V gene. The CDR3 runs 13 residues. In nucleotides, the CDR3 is TGTGCCAGCAGTGACCCCACCTCGGGTGGCTACACCTTC. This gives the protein CASSDPTSGGYTF.

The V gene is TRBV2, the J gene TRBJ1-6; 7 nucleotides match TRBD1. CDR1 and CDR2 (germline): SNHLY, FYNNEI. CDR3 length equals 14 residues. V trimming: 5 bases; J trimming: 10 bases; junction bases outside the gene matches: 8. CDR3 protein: CASSPGGRGSPLHF. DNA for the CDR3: TGTGCCAGCAGTCCAGGGGGTAGGGGATCACCCCTCCACTTT.

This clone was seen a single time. In DNA, the CDR3 is TGCGCCAGCAGCTCGGACGGACAAACGGAGACCCAGTACTTC. Its translation: CASSSDGQTETQYF. V is TRBV5-1 and J is TRBJ2-5; TRBD1 might be the D (5 bases). This CDR3 region has 14 residues. Germline loops: CDR1 SGHRS, CDR2 YFSETQ. Trimming left V 3 bases short and J 5 bases short, with 14 bases between. Complete variable domain (other parts from reference TRBV5-1 and TRBJ2-5): KAGVTQTPRYLIKTRGQQVTLSCSPISGHRSVSWYQQTPGQGLQFLFEYFSETQRNKGNFPGRFSGRQFSNSRSEMNVSTLELGDSALYLCASSSDGQTETQYFGPGTRLLVL.

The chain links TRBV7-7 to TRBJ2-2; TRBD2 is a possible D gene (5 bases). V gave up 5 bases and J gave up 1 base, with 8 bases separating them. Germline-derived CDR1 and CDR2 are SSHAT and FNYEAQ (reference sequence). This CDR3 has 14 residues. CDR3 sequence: CASSVDWNTGELFF. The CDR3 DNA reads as TGTGCCAGCAGCGTGGACTGGAACACCGGGGAGCTGTTTTTT.

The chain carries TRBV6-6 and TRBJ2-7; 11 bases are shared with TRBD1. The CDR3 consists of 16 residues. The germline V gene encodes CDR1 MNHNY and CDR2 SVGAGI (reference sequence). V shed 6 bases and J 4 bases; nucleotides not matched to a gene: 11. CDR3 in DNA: TGTGCCAGCAGCCGACCGCCGGGACAGGGGGGTTACGAGCAGTACTTC. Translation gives CASSRPPGQGGYEQYF.

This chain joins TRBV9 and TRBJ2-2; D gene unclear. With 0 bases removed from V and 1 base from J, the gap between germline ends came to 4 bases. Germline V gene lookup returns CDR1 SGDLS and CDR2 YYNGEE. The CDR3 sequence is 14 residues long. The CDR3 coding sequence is TGTGCCAGCAGCGTAGCCGGGAACACCGGGGAGCTGTTTTTT. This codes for CASSVAGNTGELFF.

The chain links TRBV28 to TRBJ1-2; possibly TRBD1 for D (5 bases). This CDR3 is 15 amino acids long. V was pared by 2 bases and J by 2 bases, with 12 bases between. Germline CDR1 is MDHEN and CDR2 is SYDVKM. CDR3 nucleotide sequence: TGTGCCAGCAGTTTAGTAGTGACAGCGAACTATGGCTACACCTTC. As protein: CASSLVVTANYGYTF.

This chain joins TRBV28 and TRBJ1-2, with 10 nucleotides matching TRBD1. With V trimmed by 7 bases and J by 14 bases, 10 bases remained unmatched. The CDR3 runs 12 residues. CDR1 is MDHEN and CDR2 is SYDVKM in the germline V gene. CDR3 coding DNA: TGTGCCAGCACCCCGGGACAGGGGAAAATAACCTTC. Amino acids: CASTPGQGKITF.

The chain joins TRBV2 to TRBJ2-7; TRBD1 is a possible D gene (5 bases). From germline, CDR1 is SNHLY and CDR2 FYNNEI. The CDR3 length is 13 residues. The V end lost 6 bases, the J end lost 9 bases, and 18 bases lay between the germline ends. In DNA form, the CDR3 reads TGTGCCAGCAGGGACAACCGCCGCCCGGGGCAGTACTTC. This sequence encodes CASRDNRRPGQYF.

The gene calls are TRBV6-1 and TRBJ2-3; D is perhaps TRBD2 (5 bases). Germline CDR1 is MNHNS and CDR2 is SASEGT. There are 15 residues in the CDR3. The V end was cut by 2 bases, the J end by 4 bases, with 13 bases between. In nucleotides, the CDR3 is TGTGCCAGCAGTGAACCGGGGAGACCGGCAGATACGCAGTATTTT. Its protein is CASSEPGRPADTQYF.

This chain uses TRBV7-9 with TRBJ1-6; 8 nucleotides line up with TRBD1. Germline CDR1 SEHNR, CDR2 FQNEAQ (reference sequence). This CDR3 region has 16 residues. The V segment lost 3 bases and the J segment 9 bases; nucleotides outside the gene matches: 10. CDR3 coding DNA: TGTGCCAGCAGCTTCCAGTCCGGACAGGGAGGTTCACCCCTCCACTTT. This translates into CASSFQSGQGGSPLHF.

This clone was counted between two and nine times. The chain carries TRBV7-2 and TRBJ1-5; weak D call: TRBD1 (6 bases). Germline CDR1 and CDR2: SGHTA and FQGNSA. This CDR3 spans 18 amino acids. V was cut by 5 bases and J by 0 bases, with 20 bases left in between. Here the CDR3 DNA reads TGTGCCAGCAGCCAAACCGGGACAAAGGAAAATAGCAATCAGCCCCAGCATTTT. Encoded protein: CASSQTGTKENSNQPQHF. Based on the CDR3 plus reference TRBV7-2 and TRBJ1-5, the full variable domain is GAGVSQSPSNKVTEKGKDVELRCDPISGHTALYWYRQSLGQGLEFLIYFQGNSAPDKSGLPSDRFSAERTGGSVSTLTIQRTQQEDSAVYLCASSQTGTKENSNQPQHFGDGTRLSIL.

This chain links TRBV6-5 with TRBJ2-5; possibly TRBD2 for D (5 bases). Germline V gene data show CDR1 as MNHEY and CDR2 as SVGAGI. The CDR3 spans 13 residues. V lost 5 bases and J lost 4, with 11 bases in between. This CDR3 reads CASSLSGLETQYF. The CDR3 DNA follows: TGTGCCAGCAGTCTAAGCGGATTAGAGACCCAGTACTTC.

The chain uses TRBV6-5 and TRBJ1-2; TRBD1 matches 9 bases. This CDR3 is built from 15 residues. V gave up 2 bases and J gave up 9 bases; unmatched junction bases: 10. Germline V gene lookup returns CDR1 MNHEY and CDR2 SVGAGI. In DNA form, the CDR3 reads TGTGCCAGCAGTTACGCGGGACAGGGTACAGTTAGCTACACCTTC. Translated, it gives CASSYAGQGTVSYTF.

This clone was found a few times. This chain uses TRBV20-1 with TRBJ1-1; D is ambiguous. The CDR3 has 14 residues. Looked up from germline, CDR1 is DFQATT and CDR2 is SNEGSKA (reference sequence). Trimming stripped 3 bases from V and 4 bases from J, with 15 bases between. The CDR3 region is CSASGKGGSTEAFF. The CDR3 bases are TGCAGTGCTAGTGGTAAGGGAGGGTCCACTGAAGCTTTCTTT.